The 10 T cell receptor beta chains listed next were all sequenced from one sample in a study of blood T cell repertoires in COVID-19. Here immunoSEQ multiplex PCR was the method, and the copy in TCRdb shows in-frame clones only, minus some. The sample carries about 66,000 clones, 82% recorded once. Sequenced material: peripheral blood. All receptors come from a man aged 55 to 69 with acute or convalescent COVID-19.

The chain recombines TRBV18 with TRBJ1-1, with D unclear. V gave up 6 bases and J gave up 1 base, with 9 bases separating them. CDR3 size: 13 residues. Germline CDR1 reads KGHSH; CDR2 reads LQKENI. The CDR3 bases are TGTGCCAGCTCTCTAGACGGGAACACTGAAGCTTTCTTT. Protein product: CASSLDGNTEAFF.

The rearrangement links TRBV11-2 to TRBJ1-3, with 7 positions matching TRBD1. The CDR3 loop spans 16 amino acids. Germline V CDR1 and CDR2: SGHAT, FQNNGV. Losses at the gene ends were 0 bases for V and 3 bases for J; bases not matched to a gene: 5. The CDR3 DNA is TGTGCCAGCAGCTTAGATAGGGGGCGACGTGGAAACACCATATATTTT. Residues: CASSLDRGRRGNTIYF.

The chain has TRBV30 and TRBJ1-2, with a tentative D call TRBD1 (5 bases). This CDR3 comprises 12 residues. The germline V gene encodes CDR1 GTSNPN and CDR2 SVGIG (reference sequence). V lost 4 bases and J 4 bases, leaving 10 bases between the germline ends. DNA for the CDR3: TGTGCCTGGAAGAGCGGGGCCTATGGCTACACCTTC. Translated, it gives CAWKSGAYGYTF.

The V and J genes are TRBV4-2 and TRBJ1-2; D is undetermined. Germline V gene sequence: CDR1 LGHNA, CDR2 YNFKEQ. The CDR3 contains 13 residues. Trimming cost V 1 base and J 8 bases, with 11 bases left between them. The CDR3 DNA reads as TGTGCCAGCAGCCAAGGTGTGGGCCTGGGCTACACCTTC. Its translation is CASSQGVGLGYTF.

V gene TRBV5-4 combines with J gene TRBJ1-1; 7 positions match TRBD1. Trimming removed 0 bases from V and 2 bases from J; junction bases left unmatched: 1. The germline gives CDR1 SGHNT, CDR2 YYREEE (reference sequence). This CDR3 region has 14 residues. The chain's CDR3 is CASSLGDRNTEAFF. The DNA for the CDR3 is TGTGCCAGCAGCTTGGGGGACAGAAACACTGAAGCTTTCTTT.

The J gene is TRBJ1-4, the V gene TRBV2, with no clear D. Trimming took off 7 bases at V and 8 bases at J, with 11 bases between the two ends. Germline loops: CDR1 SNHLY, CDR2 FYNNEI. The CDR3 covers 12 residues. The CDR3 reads CASKPDREKLFF. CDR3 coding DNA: TGTGCCAGCAAGCCCGATCGGGAAAAACTGTTTTTT.

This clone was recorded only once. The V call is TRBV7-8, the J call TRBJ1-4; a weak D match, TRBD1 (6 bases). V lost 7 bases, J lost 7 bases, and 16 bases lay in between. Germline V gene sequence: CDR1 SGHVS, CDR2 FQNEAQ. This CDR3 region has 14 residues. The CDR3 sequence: CASTPGQTGEKLFF. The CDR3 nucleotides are TGTGCCAGCACCCCTGGACAGACCGGTGAAAAACTGTTTTTT.

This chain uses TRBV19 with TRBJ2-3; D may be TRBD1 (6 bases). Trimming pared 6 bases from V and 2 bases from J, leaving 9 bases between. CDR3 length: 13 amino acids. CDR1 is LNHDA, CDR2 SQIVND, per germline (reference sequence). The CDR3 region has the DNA TGTGCCAGTAGCGACAGGTACACAGATACGCAGTATTTT. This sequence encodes CASSDRYTDTQYF. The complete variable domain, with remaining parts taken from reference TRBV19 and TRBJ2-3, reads DGGITQSPKYLFRKEGQNVTLSCEQNLNHDAMYWYRQDPGQGLRLIYYSQIVNDFQKGDIAEGYSVSREKKESFPLTVTSAQKNPTAFYLCASSDRYTDTQYFGPGTRLTVL.

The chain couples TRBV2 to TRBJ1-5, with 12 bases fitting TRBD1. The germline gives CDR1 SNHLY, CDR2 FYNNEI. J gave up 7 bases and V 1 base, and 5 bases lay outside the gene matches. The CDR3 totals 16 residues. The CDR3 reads CASSEEGQGARQPQHF. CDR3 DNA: TGTGCCAGCAGTGAAGAGGGACAGGGGGCGCGGCAGCCCCAGCATTTT.

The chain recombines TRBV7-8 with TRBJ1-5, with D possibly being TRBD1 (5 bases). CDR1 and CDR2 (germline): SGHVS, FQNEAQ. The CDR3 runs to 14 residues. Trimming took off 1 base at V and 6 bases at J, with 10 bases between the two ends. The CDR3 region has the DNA TGTGCCAGCAGCTTAGTCGGACAATTTCAGCCCCAGCATTTT. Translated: CASSLVGQFQPQHF. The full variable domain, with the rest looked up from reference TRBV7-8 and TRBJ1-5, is GAGVSQSPRYKVAKRGQDVALRCDPISGHVSLFWYQQALGQGPEFLTYFQNEAQLDKSGLPSDRFFAERPEGSVSTLKIQRTQQEDSAVYLCASSLVGQFQPQHFGDGTRLSIL.